This section outlines one T cell receptor (beta chain) sequence together with its context. Assay: immunoSEQ multiplex PCR; the TCRdb copy retains only in-frame clones and omits some. The sample contains under 100,000 clones, 85% to 95% of which appear only once. The data were taken from a study of technical replicates of blood from four donors. CDR1 MDHEN and CDR2 SYDVKM come from the germline V gene. Trimming cost V 3 bases and J 3 bases, with 3 bases left between them. The CDR3 extends over 11 amino acids. The sequencing sample was made of T cells isolated from PBMCs. The chain uses TRBV28 and TRBJ2-7; D is unresolved. This TCR came from a human donor in good health. The CDR3: CASSFNYEQYF. CDR3 bases: TGTGCCAGCAGTTTCAACTACGAGCAGTACTTC.